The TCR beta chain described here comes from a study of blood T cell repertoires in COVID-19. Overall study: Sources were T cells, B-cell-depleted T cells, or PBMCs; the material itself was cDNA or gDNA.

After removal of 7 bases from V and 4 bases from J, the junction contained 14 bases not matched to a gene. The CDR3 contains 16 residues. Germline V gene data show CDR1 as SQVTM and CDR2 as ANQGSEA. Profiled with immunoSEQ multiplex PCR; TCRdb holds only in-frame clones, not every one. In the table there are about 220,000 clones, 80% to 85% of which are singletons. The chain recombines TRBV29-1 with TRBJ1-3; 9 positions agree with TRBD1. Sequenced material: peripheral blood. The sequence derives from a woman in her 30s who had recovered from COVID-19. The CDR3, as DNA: TGCAGCGCGTTATACGGGGGGACAGGGATAGGAAACACCATATATTTT. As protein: CSALYGGTGIGNTIYF.